These 32 T cell receptor beta chains were sequenced from one sample in a study of coeliac disease. The protocol was immunoSEQ multiplex PCR, while the TCRdb copy is restricted to in-frame clones and leaves out a portion. The table lists 3,500 to 4,500 clones, more than 65% of them singletons. What was sequenced was intraepithelial lymphocytes from the gut. The receptors were sampled from a man between 25 and 39 years old with celiac disease.

The chain has TRBV28 and TRBJ2-7; D is perhaps TRBD2 (5 bases). Germline V gene sequence: CDR1 MDHEN, CDR2 SYDVKM. Trimming left V 3 bases short and J 4 bases short, with 16 bases between. The CDR3 consists of 15 residues. The CDR3 here is CASSFPARRGYEQYF. CDR3 nucleotide sequence: TGTGCCAGCAGTTTCCCGGCCCGTCGGGGTTACGAGCAGTACTTC.

This sequence joins TRBV10-3 and TRBJ1-5, with 9 bases aligning to TRBD1. With V trimmed by 10 bases and J by 4 bases, 8 bases remained unmatched. The CDR3 runs to 14 residues. In germline, CDR1 is ENHRY, CDR2 SYGVKD. The CDR3 loop reads CATTLDRGNQPQHF. CDR3 coding DNA: TGTGCCACCACCTTGGACAGGGGTAATCAGCCCCAGCATTTT.

The chain recombines TRBV7-8 with TRBJ2-7; TRBD1 might be the D (5 bases). Trimming cost V 10 bases and J 0 bases, with 13 bases left between them. The CDR3 consists of 13 residues. CDR1 is SGHVS, CDR2 FQNEAQ, per germline. The CDR3 region is CATKPGISYEQYF. In nucleotides, the CDR3 is TGTGCCACCAAACCAGGGATCTCCTACGAGCAGTACTTC.

This clone occurred a few times. The rearrangement links TRBV7-8 to TRBJ2-6, with 8 bases aligning to TRBD1. The V segment lost 2 bases and the J segment 3 bases; nucleotides outside the gene matches: 6. CDR3 length equals 17 residues. Germline V gene sequence: CDR1 SGHVS, CDR2 FQNEAQ. CDR3 nucleotide sequence: TGTGCCAGCAGCTTAACCCGGACAGGGCTTGGGGCCAACGTCCTGACTTTC. Translation: CASSLTRTGLGANVLTF.

This clone was recorded a few times. V and J are TRBV18 and TRBJ1-1; D ambiguous. The CDR3 runs 11 residues. The germline V and J ends were trimmed by 9 bases and 11 bases, with 16 bases remaining between them. CDR1 and CDR2 from the germline V gene are KGHSH and LQKENI. The CDR3 reads CARIRGVAAFF. In nucleotides, the CDR3 is TGTGCCAGAATACGCGGGGTAGCGGCTTTCTTT.

This chain joins TRBV29-1 and TRBJ2-3, with 8 bases identical to TRBD2. The V gene end was trimmed by 7 bases and the J gene end by 0 bases; junction bases not matched to a gene: 9. The CDR3 has 15 residues. Germline V gives CDR1 SQVTM, CDR2 ANQGSEA. The CDR3 DNA reads TGCAGCGGTACTCTGAAGCGGGAGAGCACAGATACGCAGTATTTT. Encoded protein: CSGTLKRESTDTQYF.

V usage is TRBV6-7 and J usage is TRBJ1-1; D uncertain. TRBV6-7 is designated an ORF whose function remains uncertain. V gave up 5 bases and J gave up 3 bases, with 19 bases separating them. The CDR3 is made up of 16 amino acids. CDR3 sequence: CASSPPRPITYTEAFF. As DNA, the CDR3 is TGTGCCAGCAGTCCCCCTCGCCCTATCACTTACACTGAAGCTTTCTTT.

The J gene is TRBJ2-7, the V gene TRBV28, with 8 bases aligning to TRBD1. This CDR3 has 15 amino acids. Germline values: CDR1 MDHEN, CDR2 SYDVKM. Trimming took 6 bases from V and 0 from J; bases not matched to a gene: 7. This CDR3 is CASSLRTGSSYEQYF. Written as DNA, the CDR3 is TGTGCCAGCAGCCTCCGGACAGGGAGCTCCTACGAGCAGTACTTC.

The rearrangement uses TRBV19 and TRBJ2-3; 11 bases align to TRBD2. CDR3 length: 14 amino acids. V lost 6 bases and J lost 5; bases outside the gene matches: 4. Looked up from germline, CDR1 is LNHDA and CDR2 is SQIVND (reference sequence). CDR3 in DNA: TGTGCCAGTAGCCGTGGACTAGCGGGAGATACGCAGTATTTT. Translation: CASSRGLAGDTQYF.

This clone has just a few counts. The CDR3 nucleotides read TGTGCCAGCAGTTGGAGGGCGGATACGCAGTATTTT. Protein product: CASSWRADTQYF. The chain recombines TRBV28 with TRBJ2-3; maybe TRBD2 (6 bases). Germline CDR1 reads MDHEN; CDR2 reads SYDVKM. Trimming removed 4 bases from V and 6 bases from J, with 8 bases in between. The CDR3 consists of 12 residues.

A word on this clone: The sample carries other DNA sequences with the same CDR3. The chain combines TRBV7-8 with TRBJ2-2; no clear D gene. The germline V and J ends were trimmed by 1 base and 8 bases, with 11 bases remaining between them. Germline CDR1 reads SGHVS; CDR2 reads FQNEAQ. This CDR3 has 14 residues. The CDR3: CASSLGGLAGELFF. The CDR3 coding sequence is TGTGCCAGCAGCTTAGGCGGATTGGCAGGGGAGCTGTTTTTT.

The J gene is TRBJ2-1, the V gene TRBV30, with D possibly matching TRBD1 (6 bases). CDR1 GTSNPN and CDR2 SVGIG come from the germline V gene (reference sequence). The V gene lost 1 base and the J gene lost 2 bases, with 15 bases spanning the gap. The CDR3 covers 16 residues. CDR3 sequence: CAWSGKDSGAYNEQFF. CDR3 DNA: TGTGCCTGGAGTGGGAAGGACAGTGGGGCCTACAATGAGCAGTTCTTC.

This clone was detected a few times. This chain uses TRBV18 with TRBJ1-2, with a possible D match to TRBD1 (5 bases). Germline V gene data show CDR1 as KGHSH and CDR2 as LQKENI. Trimming shortened V by 8 bases and J by 2 bases, and 12 bases separated the two germline ends. CDR3 length: 13 amino acids. The DNA of the CDR3 is TGTGCCAGCAGGAACGGGGGAAACTATGGCTACACCTTC. The encoded protein is CASRNGGNYGYTF.

The rearrangement links TRBV7-3 to TRBJ2-2, with 14 bases fitting TRBD2. The CDR3 contains 21 residues. After removal of 1 base from V and 5 bases from J, the junction contained 15 bases not matched to a gene. Germline V gene data show CDR1 as SGHTA and CDR2 as FQGTGA. The CDR3 DNA is TGTGCCAGCAGCTTAAACCCCCCTTTCATCGGACTAGCGGGAGGAACCGGGGAGCTGTTTTTT. Encoded protein: CASSLNPPFIGLAGGTGELFF.

This chain uses TRBV5-1 with TRBJ2-7, with 11 bases lining up with TRBD2. V trimming: 4 bases; J trimming: 6 bases; junction bases outside the gene matches: 9. The CDR3 spans 15 residues. From germline, CDR1 is SGHRS and CDR2 YFSETQ. The CDR3 DNA follows: TGCGCCAGCAGCCAAAACCGACTAGCGGGGAGCGAGCAGTACTTC. Its translation: CASSQNRLAGSEQYF.

The V call is TRBV6-6, the J call TRBJ1-2, with D possibly TRBD1 on 5 matching bases. The CDR3 length is 16 residues. Trimming took 5 bases from V and 4 from J, leaving 20 bases between them. Germline lookup yields CDR1 MNHNY and CDR2 SVGAGI (reference sequence). CDR3 region: CASSSYGTLRSYGYTF. DNA of the CDR3: TGTGCCAGCAGTAGTTACGGGACTCTTCGTAGCTATGGCTACACCTTC.

This clone was seen once. The V and J genes are TRBV19 and TRBJ1-5; a weak D match, TRBD1 (5 bases). The ends were cut back, 1 base at V and 4 bases at J, with 11 bases in the middle. The CDR3 extends over 15 amino acids. Germline V CDR1 and CDR2: LNHDA, SQIVND (reference sequence). The DNA of the CDR3 is TGTGCCAGTAGTATAGGCAGGGACTGGAATCAGCCCCAGCATTTT. It encodes CASSIGRDWNQPQHF.

This clone was recorded once. The V call is TRBV19, the J call TRBJ2-1; 12 bases match TRBD2. The CDR3 spans 15 residues. V was clipped by 4 bases and J by 7 bases; unmatched bases: 5. The germline V gene has CDR1 LNHDA and CDR2 SQIVND (reference sequence). CDR3 amino acids: CASSTTSGRRNEQFF. The DNA of the CDR3 is TGTGCCAGTAGTACAACTAGCGGGAGGAGGAATGAGCAGTTCTTC.

The rearrangement links TRBV2 to TRBJ1-5, with 7 bases that match TRBD1. The CDR3 contains 18 residues. CDR1 is SNHLY, CDR2 FYNNEI, per germline. Unmatched junction bases numbered 14, after V lost 6 bases and J lost 0 bases. CDR3 protein: CASRENYLGTDSNQPQHF. CDR3 coding DNA: TGTGCCAGCAGGGAAAATTACCTAGGGACAGATAGCAATCAGCCCCAGCATTTT.

The rearrangement links TRBV5-6 to TRBJ2-1, with 11 bases matching TRBD2. J gave up 4 bases and V 2 bases, and 5 bases lay outside the gene matches. This CDR3 is 16 amino acids long. Per the germline V gene, CDR1 is SGHDT and CDR2 is YYEEEE. For the CDR3, the DNA is TGTGCCAGCAGCTTACCCGGGACTAGCGGATACAATGAGCAGTTCTTC. It yields the protein CASSLPGTSGYNEQFF.

V is TRBV6-6 and J is TRBJ2-7; 8 bases agree with TRBD1. V dropped 5 bases and J dropped 4; count of bases not matched to a gene: 7. Germline lookup yields CDR1 MNHNY and CDR2 SVGAGI (reference sequence). CDR3 length: 14 residues. CDR3 protein: CASSPGQGSYEQYF. The CDR3 region has the DNA TGTGCCAGCAGTCCAGGACAGGGTTCATACGAGCAGTACTTC.

The chain's CDR3 is CASSTDPQGSGNTIYF. For the CDR3, the DNA is TGTGCCAGCAGCACGGACCCCCAGGGGTCTGGAAACACCATATATTTT. V gene TRBV7-2 combines with J gene TRBJ1-3, with D tentatively TRBD1 (6 bases). Germline V gene data show CDR1 as SGHTA and CDR2 as FQGNSA. V shed 5 bases and J shed 1 base, with 15 bases lying between them. The CDR3 totals 16 residues.

The chain recombines TRBV27 with TRBJ2-7; possibly TRBD2 for D (5 bases). Germline CDR1 and CDR2: MNHEY and SMNVEV (reference sequence). Trimming left V 5 bases short and J 2 bases short, with 13 bases between. There are 14 residues in the CDR3. CDR3 coding DNA: TGTGCCAGCAGTACCCAGACTACGCCCTACGAGCAGTACTTC. Translation: CASSTQTTPYEQYF.

V and J are TRBV6-1 and TRBJ2-7; D not resolved. The germline V gene encodes CDR1 MNHNS and CDR2 SASEGT. V was trimmed by 6 bases and J by 0 bases, leaving 15 bases between them. This CDR3 spans 15 amino acids. The DNA for the CDR3 is TGTGCCAGCAGATGGGCACAGATCTTCTCCTACGAGCAGTACTTC. It specifies CASRWAQIFSYEQYF.

The CDR3 here is CASSLGQANEQFF. The CDR3 coding sequence is TGCGCCAGCAGCTTGGGACAGGCCAATGAGCAGTTCTTC. The rearrangement uses TRBV5-1 and TRBJ2-1; the D gene is possibly TRBD1 (6 bases). The CDR3 covers 13 residues. CDR1 is SGHRS and CDR2 is YFSETQ in the germline V gene. V was trimmed by 0 bases and J by 6 bases, leaving 7 bases between them. The full variable domain, completed using reference TRBV5-1 and TRBJ2-1, is KAGVTQTPRYLIKTRGQQVTLSCSPISGHRSVSWYQQTPGQGLQFLFEYFSETQRNKGNFPGRFSGRQFSNSRSEMNVSTLELGDSALYLCASSLGQANEQFFGPGTRLTVL.

The rearrangement joins TRBV4-2 to TRBJ1-5; 8 bases fit TRBD1. Looked up from germline, CDR1 is LGHNA and CDR2 is YNFKEQ. The CDR3 has 19 amino acids. J was trimmed by 7 bases and V by 0 bases; bases with no gene match: 17. The CDR3 bases are TGTGCCAGCAGCCAAGATCTGACCCGGTTAGGGACAGGCTACCAGCCCCAGCATTTT. Amino acid sequence: CASSQDLTRLGTGYQPQHF.

The V and J genes are TRBV28 and TRBJ1-4; weak D call: TRBD1 (5 bases). This CDR3 spans 16 amino acids. Germline CDR1 MDHEN, CDR2 SYDVKM. V was pared by 8 bases and J by 4 bases, with 20 bases between. CDR3 amino acids: CASCPPRGLFNEKLFF. CDR3 in DNA: TGTGCCAGCTGTCCTCCCCGGGGGTTGTTTAATGAAAAACTGTTTTTT. Looking up the rest from reference TRBV28 and TRBJ1-4 gives the full variable domain: DVKVTQSSRYLVKRTGEKVFLECVQDMDHENMFWYRQDPGLGLRLIYFSYDVKMKEKGDIPEGYSVSREKKERFSLILESASTNQTSMYLCASCPPRGLFNEKLFFGSGTQLSVL.

CDR3 region: CASSSGAGYEQYF. The CDR3 DNA reads as TGCGCCAGCAGCTCAGGGGCAGGATACGAGCAGTACTTC. V is TRBV5-1 and J is TRBJ2-7, with D maybe TRBD1 (6 bases). CDR1 is SGHRS, CDR2 YFSETQ, per germline. This CDR3 comprises 13 residues. V was trimmed by 3 bases and J by 4 bases, leaving 11 bases between them.

The chain recombines TRBV5-4 with TRBJ2-1; 11 bases match TRBD2. V dropped 2 bases and J dropped 7; count of bases not matched to a gene: 2. Germline V gene sequence: CDR1 SGHNT, CDR2 YYREEE (reference sequence). The length of the CDR3 is 14 residues. The CDR3 loop reads CASSFSGGANEQFF. CDR3 DNA sequence: TGTGCCAGCAGCTTTAGCGGGGGGGCGAATGAGCAGTTCTTC.

V usage is TRBV11-1 and J usage is TRBJ1-2; 7 positions agree with TRBD1. Germline V lookup: CDR1 SGHAT, CDR2 FQDESV (reference sequence). V was clipped by 5 bases and J by 4 bases; unmatched bases: 10. The CDR3 contains 15 residues. CDR3 DNA sequence: TGTGCCAGCAGCGATCGGACAGGCCCTTTCTATGGCTACACCTTC. It is translated as CASSDRTGPFYGYTF.

The chain couples TRBV7-9 to TRBJ1-5; a possible D gene is TRBD1 (5 bases). The germline V and J ends were trimmed by 5 bases and 3 bases, with 14 bases remaining between them. CDR3 length: 15 amino acids. Germline lookup yields CDR1 SEHNR and CDR2 FQNEAQ (reference sequence). The DNA for the CDR3 is TGTGCCAGCAGCCCAGGGTGGGACTCCAATCAGCCCCAGCATTTT. It is translated as CASSPGWDSNQPQHF.

The chain uses TRBV11-2 and TRBJ1-1; the match to TRBD1 covers 7 bases. There are 14 residues in the CDR3. The germline V gene encodes CDR1 SGHAT and CDR2 FQNNGV. Unmatched junction bases numbered 10, after V lost 3 bases and J lost 9 bases. CDR3 sequence: CASSLGWTGRKAFF. In nucleotides, the CDR3 is TGTGCCAGCAGCTTGGGTTGGACAGGACGCAAAGCTTTCTTT.